The 16 T cell receptor beta chains given below trace back to one sample, sequenced in a study of cytomegalovirus exposure and HLA in healthy donors. PCR amplification relied on 60 Vbeta primers (plus 13 Jbeta primers). TCRdb's copy holds only in-frame clones and misses some; the assay was immunoSEQ multiplex PCR. The data contain about 130,000 clones, over 60% of them singletons. Sequencing was done on a sample of PBMCs. These receptors all stem from a woman in her sixties or seventies in good health and CMV-seropositive.

This clone was seen only a few times. The chain couples TRBV6-5 to TRBJ2-7, with 7 nucleotides matching TRBD1. Trimming cost V 2 bases and J 3 bases; bases outside gene matches: 4. Germline-derived CDR1 and CDR2 are MNHEY and SVGAGI. The CDR3 loop spans 14 amino acids. The CDR3 reads CASSYKGAYYEQYF. CDR3 coding DNA: TGTGCCAGCAGTTACAAGGGGGCCTACTACGAGCAGTACTTC.

The V call is TRBV7-2, the J call TRBJ1-5, with TRBD1 as a possible D gene (6 bases). Trimming shortened V by 1 base and J by 5 bases, and 12 bases separated the two germline ends. Germline CDR1 SGHTA, CDR2 FQGNSA. The CDR3 length is 15 residues. CDR3 bases: TGTGCCAGCAGCTTAGTGATGGGGGCGCATCAGCCCCAGCATTTT. Translated: CASSLVMGAHQPQHF.

In DNA, the CDR3 is TGCAGCGTTGATGCGGGAGGTAACACAGATACGCAGTATTTT. As protein: CSVDAGGNTDTQYF. The gene calls are TRBV29-1 and TRBJ2-3; 8 nucleotides agree with TRBD2. Germline CDR1 is SQVTM and CDR2 is ANQGSEA. The CDR3 is 14 residues long. V was clipped by 3 bases and J by 2 bases; unmatched bases: 4.

This clone has more than one count but fewer than ten. The V gene is TRBV4-1, the J gene TRBJ1-6; the match to TRBD1 covers 12 bases. V shed 5 bases and J 14 bases; nucleotides not matched to a gene: 10. From germline, CDR1 is MGHRA and CDR2 YSYEKL. This CDR3 contains 15 residues. The CDR3, as DNA: TGCGCCAGCAGCTCCCGGGACAGGGGGCTAGGGACCCTCCACTTT. Translation gives CASSSRDRGLGTLHF.

The J gene is TRBJ2-2, the V gene TRBV4-3, with TRBD2 matching over 9 bases. This CDR3 spans 15 amino acids. J was trimmed by 3 bases and V by 4 bases; bases with no gene match: 3. Per the germline V gene, CDR1 is LGHNA and CDR2 is YSLEER. As DNA, the CDR3 is TGCGCCAGCAGCCCGCGGGGGGGGGACACCGGGGAGCTGTTTTTT. It codes for CASSPRGGDTGELFF.

The chain is built from TRBV5-1 and TRBJ2-1; D unclear. CDR1 and CDR2 from the germline V gene are SGHRS and YFSETQ. The germline V and J ends were trimmed by 2 bases and 14 bases, with 11 bases remaining between them. This CDR3 spans 11 amino acids. CDR3 bases: TGCGCCAGCAGCTTAACGGTCGAGGAGTTCTTC. Translating it yields CASSLTVEEFF.

This clone was seen more than once but under ten times. The chain employs TRBV6-1 and TRBJ1-1; D remains ambiguous. The CDR3 length is 11 residues. Germline loops: CDR1 MNHNS, CDR2 SASEGT. Trimming took 8 bases from V and 2 from J, leaving 6 bases between them. The CDR3 spells CASSHNTEAFF. In nucleotides, the CDR3 is TGTGCCAGCTCACATAACACTGAAGCTTTCTTT.

This CDR3 reads CASSLGLDRAGGSYEQYF. In DNA form, the CDR3 reads TGTGCCAGCAGCTTAGGGCTAGATAGGGCGGGAGGCTCCTACGAGCAGTACTTC. The chain has TRBV7-9 and TRBJ2-7; 8 bases fit TRBD2. Per the germline V gene, CDR1 is SEHNR and CDR2 is FQNEAQ (reference sequence). After removal of 1 base from V and 0 bases from J, the junction contained 11 bases not matched to a gene. This CDR3 has 18 amino acids.

This chain joins TRBV7-9 and TRBJ1-4, with unresolved D. CDR3 size: 15 residues. The germline V gene has CDR1 SEHNR and CDR2 FQNEAQ (reference sequence). Deletions cut 5 bases from V and 8 bases from J, with 18 bases between. DNA for the CDR3: TGTGCCAGCAGCGCTCATCGGGGAGGAGGGGAAAAACTGTTTTTT. It yields the protein CASSAHRGGGEKLFF.

The chain carries TRBV19 and TRBJ1-2; D gene ambiguous. V gave up 5 bases and J gave up 4 bases, with 17 bases separating them. The CDR3 extends over 15 amino acids. Germline CDR1 LNHDA, CDR2 SQIVND (reference sequence). CDR3 DNA sequence: TGTGCCAGTAGTGCCCCCGAGGGAGGCCTCTATGGCTACACCTTC. Its protein product is CASSAPEGGLYGYTF. Filled out from reference TRBV19 and TRBJ1-2, the complete variable domain reads DGGITQSPKYLFRKEGQNVTLSCEQNLNHDAMYWYRQDPGQGLRLIYYSQIVNDFQKGDIAEGYSVSREKKESFPLTVTSAQKNPTAFYLCASSAPEGGLYGYTFGSGTRLTVV.

The chain employs TRBV2 and TRBJ2-2; maybe TRBD1 (6 bases). Germline CDR1 and CDR2: SNHLY and FYNNEI. Trimming removed 2 bases at V and 4 bases at J, with 11 bases between. The CDR3 contains 15 residues. The CDR3 coding sequence is TGTGCCAGCAGTGAAAGGGGGTCGGGCACCGGGGAGCTGTTTTTT. Residues: CASSERGSGTGELFF.

This chain joins TRBV7-2 and TRBJ1-5, with unresolved D. Per germline, CDR1 SGHTA and CDR2 FQGNSA. Trimming took off 3 bases at V and 4 bases at J, with 4 bases between the two ends. The CDR3 consists of 12 residues. CDR3 amino acids: CASSFYNQPQHF. The CDR3 DNA sequence: TGTGCCAGCAGCTTTTATAATCAGCCCCAGCATTTT.

The genes are TRBV15 and TRBJ1-2, with TRBD1 as a possible D gene (5 bases). The CDR3 spans 17 residues. V lost 0 bases, J lost 0 bases, and 14 bases lay in between. Germline CDR1 is LNHNV and CDR2 is YYDKDF (reference sequence). CDR3 sequence: CATSRDFTGTANYGYTF. Here the CDR3 DNA reads TGTGCCACCAGCAGAGATTTTACAGGAACAGCTAACTATGGCTACACCTTC.

V gene TRBV18 combines with J gene TRBJ2-7, with 9 bases that match TRBD1. The CDR3 consists of 14 residues. CDR1 KGHSH and CDR2 LQKENI come from the germline V gene. V was pared by 4 bases and J by 5 bases, with 6 bases of the junction left unmatched. CDR3 amino acids: CASSQGQGINEQYF. DNA of the CDR3: TGTGCCAGCTCACAGGGACAGGGAATTAACGAGCAGTACTTC.

This clone was seen only once. The rearrangement links TRBV4-2 to TRBJ2-1; 7 positions match TRBD1. The trim removed 4 bases at V and 3 bases at J, leaving 6 bases unmatched. This CDR3 has 15 amino acids. The V gene's germline CDR1 is LGHNA and CDR2 YNFKEQ. The CDR3 here is CASSPRQGNYNEQFF. The CDR3 nucleotides are TGTGCCAGCAGCCCCCGACAGGGAAACTACAATGAGCAGTTCTTC.

This clone was found a few times. This chain links TRBV7-2 with TRBJ1-2; D is unclear. Germline values: CDR1 SGHTA, CDR2 FQGNSA. This CDR3 is 11 amino acids long. Trimming shortened V by 3 bases and J by 13 bases, and 12 bases separated the two germline ends. The CDR3 region has the DNA TGTGCCAGCAGCTTCGGAGGGCCGTTCACCTTC. Translating it yields CASSFGGPFTF.